Below are 24 T cell receptor beta chains sequenced from a single sample in a study of shared clonotypes between healthy human individuals. Clones were read by immunoSEQ multiplex PCR, and TCRdb kept only the in-frame ones, dropping some. The profile shows approximately 2.4 million clones, 90% to 97% of them singletons. The sample was naive CD4+ T cells sorted from blood. Indicated subset: CD45RA+ positively selected. The receptors here all came from a man aged 18 to 29 in good health.

The chain joins TRBV19 to TRBJ1-6; TRBD1 agrees at 8 bases. With 6 bases clipped from V and 9 bases from J, the junction kept 7 bases outside the gene matches. The CDR3 length is 14 residues. Looked up from germline, CDR1 is LNHDA and CDR2 is SQIVND (reference sequence). The CDR3 sequence: CASRPGQESSPLHF. The CDR3 DNA reads TGTGCCAGTAGACCGGGACAGGAGTCTTCACCCCTCCACTTT.

The chain employs TRBV7-2 and TRBJ2-7; a possible D gene is TRBD2 (6 bases). Trimming took 5 bases from V and 1 from J, leaving 15 bases between them. This CDR3 is built from 15 residues. Looked up from germline, CDR1 is SGHTA and CDR2 is FQGNSA. The CDR3 sequence is CASSLEGLPSYEQYF. In DNA form, the CDR3 reads TGTGCCAGCAGCCTGGAGGGACTCCCTTCCTACGAGCAGTACTTC.

The genes are TRBV7-2 and TRBJ2-7, with a weak D call TRBD1 (5 bases). Germline CDR1 reads SGHTA; CDR2 reads FQGNSA. This CDR3 contains 14 residues. Trimming pared 1 base from V and 2 bases from J, leaving 9 bases between. The CDR3 is CASSLGRTTYEQYF. In DNA, the CDR3 is TGTGCCAGCAGCTTAGGACGGACAACCTACGAGCAGTACTTC.

CDR3 DNA: TGTGCCATCAGTGATTATCGGGATACGCAGTATTTT. Translating gives CAISDYRDTQYF. J is TRBJ2-3 and V is TRBV10-3; D ambiguous. CDR1 is ENHRY and CDR2 is SYGVKD in the germline V gene. The CDR3 consists of 12 residues. The germline V and J ends were trimmed by 3 bases and 6 bases, with 7 bases remaining between them.

The chain uses TRBV5-4 and TRBJ2-3; no definite D call. V was clipped by 0 bases and J by 1 base, with 9 bases between them. The CDR3 is 15 residues long. Germline V CDR1 and CDR2: SGHNT, YYREEE (reference sequence). CDR3 bases: TGTGCCAGCAGCTTGGTTGGAGAGGGCACAGATACGCAGTATTTT. It yields the protein CASSLVGEGTDTQYF.

The chain couples TRBV7-3 to TRBJ2-7; TRBD1 matches 10 bases. Germline lookup yields CDR1 SGHTA and CDR2 FQGTGA. CDR3 size: 13 residues. V trimming: 3 bases; J trimming: 6 bases; junction bases outside the gene matches: 2. The CDR3 here is CASSLGTGAEQYF. The CDR3 DNA sequence: TGTGCCAGCAGCTTGGGGACAGGGGCCGAGCAGTACTTC.

The V and J genes are TRBV5-1 and TRBJ2-1; D could derive from TRBD1 or TRBD2 (6 bases each). V was trimmed by 0 bases and J by 5 bases, leaving 24 bases between them. There are 19 residues in the CDR3. Germline CDR1 is SGHRS and CDR2 is YFSETQ. This CDR3 is CASSLASGGRDLTDNEQFF. The CDR3 DNA sequence: TGCGCCAGCAGCTTGGCCTCCGGGGGCCGGGACCTCACGGACAATGAGCAGTTCTTC.

Points on this clone: A junction boundary mismatches the germline segment, possibly from a read error. The chain couples TRBV7-7 to TRBJ2-5; D assignment may be TRBD1 or TRBD2 (5 bases each). The CDR3 covers 16 residues. The germline gives CDR1 SSHAT, CDR2 FNYEAQ (reference sequence). The CDR3 DNA sequence: TGTGCTAGCAGCTTGGCCAGCCATGGGGGCCAAGAGACCCAGTACTTC. The encoded protein is CASSLASHGGQETQYF.

The chain uses TRBV10-3 and TRBJ2-1, with D perhaps matching TRBD1 (6 bases). The V end was cut by 3 bases, the J end by 2 bases, with 8 bases between. The germline gives CDR1 ENHRY, CDR2 SYGVKD. The CDR3 contains 14 residues. The DNA of the CDR3 is TGTGCCATCAGTGATAAGGGGGCCTACAATGAGCAGTTCTTC. This codes for CAISDKGAYNEQFF.

The chain is built from TRBV6-1 and TRBJ1-2; D is perhaps TRBD1 (5 bases). CDR3 length equals 13 residues. Germline V gene sequence: CDR1 MNHNS, CDR2 SASEGT. V lost 11 bases to trimming and J lost 8 bases, with 21 bases between them. The chain's CDR3 is CAGTPLAGGGYTF. For the CDR3, the DNA is TGTGCCGGGACTCCTCTCGCCGGCGGGGGCTACACCTTC.

This clone was seen just once. This sequence joins TRBV5-1 and TRBJ2-5; possible D gene TRBD2, 6 bases. Trimming took 4 bases from V and 9 from J, leaving 16 bases between them. The CDR3 runs to 13 residues. Germline loops: CDR1 SGHRS, CDR2 YFSETQ. The DNA of the CDR3 is TGCGCCAGCAGCCGCGGGACCCCCGAGGCCCAGTACTTC. Residues: CASSRGTPEAQYF.

This clone was detected only once. The chain combines TRBV11-3 with TRBJ2-5, with TRBD2 matching over 10 bases. Germline V lookup: CDR1 SGHNT, CDR2 YENEEA. This CDR3 contains 15 residues. Trimming cost V 3 bases and J 4 bases; bases outside gene matches: 5. This CDR3 reads CASSFASGGSETQYF. The CDR3, as DNA: TGTGCCAGCAGCTTCGCTAGCGGGGGCTCAGAGACCCAGTACTTC.

The chain combines TRBV19 with TRBJ1-6; 12 bases are a match to TRBD1. The germline gives CDR1 LNHDA, CDR2 SQIVND (reference sequence). V gave up 6 bases and J gave up 10 bases; unmatched junction bases: 7. CDR3 size: 15 residues. CDR3 residues: CASSNRDRGRSPLHF. The CDR3 DNA reads TGTGCCAGTAGCAACCGGGACAGGGGGCGATCACCCCTCCACTTT.

V gene TRBV29-1 combines with J gene TRBJ1-1; possible D gene TRBD1, 6 bases. Germline CDR1 and CDR2: SQVTM and ANQGSEA. The CDR3 has 13 residues. Trimming stripped 3 bases from V and 5 bases from J, with 13 bases between. CDR3 nucleotide sequence: TGCAGCGTTGAGAAGATTAGGGGGACTGAAGCTTTCTTT. The encoded protein is CSVEKIRGTEAFF.

The rearrangement links TRBV5-1 to TRBJ2-1; tentatively, D is TRBD2 (5 bases). Trimming pared 3 bases from V and 0 bases from J, leaving 10 bases between. Germline V gene data show CDR1 as SGHRS and CDR2 as YFSETQ. The CDR3 has 15 residues. The CDR3 loop reads CASSSRTLSYNEQFF. The CDR3, as DNA: TGCGCCAGCAGCTCCAGGACTCTCTCCTACAATGAGCAGTTCTTC.

This clone was recorded a few times. This chain uses TRBV29-1 with TRBJ2-3; perhaps TRBD1 as D (6 bases). The germline CDR1 and CDR2 sequences are SQVTM and ANQGSEA. This CDR3 has 16 residues. Trimming cost V 2 bases and J 2 bases, with 17 bases left between them. CDR3 bases: TGCAGCGTTGAATTGTGGACAGCCTCCTTCACAGATACGCAGTATTTT. This gives the protein CSVELWTASFTDTQYF.

This chain uses TRBV6-1 with TRBJ2-3; 13 nucleotides agree with TRBD2. The germline gives CDR1 MNHNS, CDR2 SASEGT. V was pared by 3 bases and J by 3 bases, with 0 bases of the junction left unmatched. The CDR3 totals 15 residues. CDR3: CASSETSGRTDTQYF. In DNA, the CDR3 is TGTGCCAGCAGTGAGACTAGCGGGAGGACAGATACGCAGTATTTT.

V gene TRBV28 combines with J gene TRBJ2-2; D call uncertain. The ends were cut back, 1 base at V and 3 bases at J, with 3 bases in the middle. There are 13 residues in the CDR3. Germline V gene data show CDR1 as MDHEN and CDR2 as SYDVKM. CDR3 amino acids: CASSLLDTGELFF. CDR3 sequence (DNA): TGTGCCAGCAGTTTATTGGACACCGGGGAGCTGTTTTTT.

V usage is TRBV7-2 and J usage is TRBJ2-7; weak D call: TRBD2 (5 bases). Germline-derived CDR1 and CDR2 are SGHTA and FQGNSA. This CDR3 has 14 amino acids. V was clipped by 7 bases and J by 1 base, with 14 bases between them. The CDR3 reads CASTPRGGSYEQYF. CDR3 DNA: TGTGCCAGCACCCCCCGCGGCGGGTCCTACGAGCAGTACTTC.

The genes are TRBV6-5 and TRBJ2-7; maybe TRBD1 (5 bases). Germline values: CDR1 MNHEY, CDR2 SVGAGI. The CDR3 is 12 residues long. Trimming stripped 9 bases from V and 5 bases from J, with 14 bases between. The CDR3 sequence is CARRRGEHEQYF. CDR3 nucleotide sequence: TGTGCCAGAAGAAGGGGCGAGCACGAGCAGTACTTC.

The chain links TRBV5-4 to TRBJ1-2; D gene uncertain. Germline V gives CDR1 SGHNT, CDR2 YYREEE (reference sequence). CDR3 length: 13 amino acids. Between the trimmed V and J ends, which lost 1 base and 7 bases, there was a span of 11 bases. The CDR3 reads CASSLNTDLGYTF. CDR3 nucleotide sequence: TGTGCCAGCAGCTTGAATACCGACCTTGGCTACACCTTC.

The chain combines TRBV5-4 with TRBJ2-1; 15 bases align to TRBD2. CDR1 is SGHNT and CDR2 is YYREEE in the germline V gene (reference sequence). The CDR3 is made up of 18 amino acids. J gave up 2 bases and V 1 base, and 4 bases lay outside the gene matches. CDR3 nucleotide sequence: TGTGCCAGCAGCTTGACTGGACTAGCGGGAGGGCCCTACAATGAGCAGTTCTTC. Translated, it gives CASSLTGLAGGPYNEQFF.

CDR3 loop: CASSLTRTTNEKLFF. CDR3 nucleotides: TGTGCCAGCAGCTTAACTCGGACAACTAATGAAAAACTGTTTTTT. The chain is built from TRBV7-9 and TRBJ1-4; D remains unclear. Trimming cost V 2 bases and J 0 bases, with 7 bases left between them. Germline-derived CDR1 and CDR2 are SEHNR and FQNEAQ (reference sequence). The CDR3 sequence is 15 residues long.

The V gene is TRBV9, the J gene TRBJ1-2, with 8 bases lining up with TRBD1. Looked up from germline, CDR1 is SGDLS and CDR2 is YYNGEE. The CDR3 length is 15 residues. With V trimmed by 3 bases and J by 2 bases, 6 bases remained unmatched. In DNA, the CDR3 is TGTGCCAGCAGCGACAAGAGGACAGGGAACTATGGCTACACCTTC. Its translation: CASSDKRTGNYGYTF.